The present T cell receptor (beta chain) was sequenced within a study of blood T cell repertoires in COVID-19. Study-wide background: Material from acute and convalescent COVID-19 was sourced from the United States, Italy and Spain. In each case, the material was cDNA or gDNA derived from T cells, B-cell-depleted T cells, or PBMCs.

V was pared by 4 bases and J by 10 bases, with 8 bases between. This CDR3 has 11 residues. Germline V gene sequence: CDR1 MNHEY, CDR2 SVGAGI. This table comes from immunoSEQ multiplex PCR, and its TCRdb copy is limited to in-frame clones, with some not included. The table lists some 180,000 clones, approximately 80% of them singletons, with roughly 8.8% in the top ten. The table lists this clone with a few counts. The source material was peripheral blood. The J gene is TRBJ2-1, the V gene TRBV6-5, with D maybe TRBD2 (6 bases). The sequence came from a woman in her forties or fifties with active or convalescent COVID-19. CDR3 sequence: CASSSGLEQFF. The CDR3 nucleotides are TGTGCCAGCAGTTCGGGACTCGAGCAGTTCTTC.